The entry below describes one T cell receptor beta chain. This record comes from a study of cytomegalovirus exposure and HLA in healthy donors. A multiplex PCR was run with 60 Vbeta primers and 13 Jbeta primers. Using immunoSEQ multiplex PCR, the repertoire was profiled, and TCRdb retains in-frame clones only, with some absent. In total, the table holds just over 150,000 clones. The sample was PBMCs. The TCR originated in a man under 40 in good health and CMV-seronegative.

CDR3 loop: CASSFTGNTEAFF. As DNA, the CDR3 is TGTGCCAGCAGTTTCACAGGGAACACTGAAGCTTTCTTT. The chain combines TRBV7-3 with TRBJ1-1; D may be TRBD1 (5 bases). There are 13 residues in the CDR3. Germline lookup yields CDR1 SGHTA and CDR2 FQGTGA. The V end was cut by 6 bases, the J end by 1 base, with 9 bases between. Together with reference TRBV7-3 and TRBJ1-1, the CDR3 gives the full variable domain: GAGVSQTPSNKVTEKGKYVELRCDPISGHTALYWYRQSLGQGPEFLIYFQGTGAADDSGLPNDRFFAVRPEGSVSTLKIQRTERGDSAVYLCASSFTGNTEAFFGQGTRLTVV.